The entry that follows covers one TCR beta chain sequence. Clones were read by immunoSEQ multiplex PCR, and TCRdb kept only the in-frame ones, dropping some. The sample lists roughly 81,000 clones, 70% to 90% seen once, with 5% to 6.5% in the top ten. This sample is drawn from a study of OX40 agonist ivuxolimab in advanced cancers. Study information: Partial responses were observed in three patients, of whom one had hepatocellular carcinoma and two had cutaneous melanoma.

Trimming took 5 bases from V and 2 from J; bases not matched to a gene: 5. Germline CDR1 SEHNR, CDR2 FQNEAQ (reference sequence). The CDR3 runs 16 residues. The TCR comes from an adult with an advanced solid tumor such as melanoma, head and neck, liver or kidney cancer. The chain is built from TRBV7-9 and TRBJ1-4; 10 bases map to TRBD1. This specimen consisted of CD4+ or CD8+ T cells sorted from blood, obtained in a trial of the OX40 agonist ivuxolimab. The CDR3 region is CASSPRQGATNEKLFF. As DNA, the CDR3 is TGTGCCAGCAGCCCTAGACAGGGGGCGACTAATGAAAAACTGTTTTTT.